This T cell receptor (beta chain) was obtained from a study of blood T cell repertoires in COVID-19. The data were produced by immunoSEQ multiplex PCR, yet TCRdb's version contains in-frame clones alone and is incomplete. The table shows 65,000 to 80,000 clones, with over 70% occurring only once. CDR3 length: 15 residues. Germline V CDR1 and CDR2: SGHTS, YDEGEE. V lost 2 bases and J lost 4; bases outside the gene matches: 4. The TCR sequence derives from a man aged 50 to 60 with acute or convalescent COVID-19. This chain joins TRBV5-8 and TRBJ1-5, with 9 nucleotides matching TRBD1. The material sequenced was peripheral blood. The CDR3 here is CASSFTGTGNQPQHF. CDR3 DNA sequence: TGTGCCAGCAGCTTCACCGGGACAGGGAATCAGCCCCAGCATTTT.